This T cell receptor beta chain appears in the sequencing data of a study of T cell responses to AZD1222 COVID-19 vaccine. Between the trimmed V and J ends, which lost 3 bases and 2 bases, there was a span of 14 bases. CDR1 LGHDT and CDR2 YNNKEL come from the germline V gene (reference sequence). This CDR3 region has 16 residues. Clones were read by immunoSEQ multiplex PCR, and TCRdb kept only the in-frame ones, dropping some. The data contain more than 90,000 clones, around 88% of them singletons. General observations from the study: Reportedly, nearly half the spike-specific TCRs target unmutated variant regions. Spike as a whole was targeted by vaccine-associated CD4 TCRs, dominant at 160-218 and 743-854. Just a handful of people given AZD1222 tested seropositive at baseline.

This clone was picked up one time. The antigen is not known. The TCR sequence derives from an adult who received the AZD1222 COVID-19 vaccine. Sample: peripheral blood, taken 28 days after the second AZD1222 dose. This chain links TRBV3-1 (or the pseudogene TRBV3-2) with TRBJ2-1, with D possibly matching TRBD2 (5 bases). CDR3 coding DNA: TGTGCCAGCAGCCAGGGTGGATACGGGACCTACAATGAGCAGTTCTTC. Translating it yields CASSQGGYGTYNEQFF.